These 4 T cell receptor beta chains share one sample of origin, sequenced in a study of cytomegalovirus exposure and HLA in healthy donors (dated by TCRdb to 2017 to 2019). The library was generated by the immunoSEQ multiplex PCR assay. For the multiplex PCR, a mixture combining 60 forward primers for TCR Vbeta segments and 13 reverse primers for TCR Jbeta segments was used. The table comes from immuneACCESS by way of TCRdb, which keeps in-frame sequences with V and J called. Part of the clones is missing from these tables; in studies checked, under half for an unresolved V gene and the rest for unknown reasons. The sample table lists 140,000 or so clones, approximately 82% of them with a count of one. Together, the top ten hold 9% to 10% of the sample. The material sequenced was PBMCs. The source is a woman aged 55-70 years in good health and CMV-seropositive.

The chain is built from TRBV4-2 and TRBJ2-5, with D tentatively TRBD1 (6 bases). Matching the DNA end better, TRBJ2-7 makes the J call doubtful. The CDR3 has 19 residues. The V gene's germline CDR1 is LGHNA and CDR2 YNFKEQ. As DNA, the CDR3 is TGTGCCAGCAGCCCCCGCGGACAGCAGGATTCCCCCGCACCCTACGAGCAGTACTTC. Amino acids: CASSPRGQQDSPAPYEQYF.

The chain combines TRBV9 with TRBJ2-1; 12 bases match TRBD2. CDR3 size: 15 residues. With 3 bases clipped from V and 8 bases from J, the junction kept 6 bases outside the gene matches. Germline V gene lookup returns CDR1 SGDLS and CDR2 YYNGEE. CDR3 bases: TGTGCCAGCAGCGCTAGCGGGAGGGTTTTCGATGAGCAGTTCTTC. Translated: CASSASGRVFDEQFF.

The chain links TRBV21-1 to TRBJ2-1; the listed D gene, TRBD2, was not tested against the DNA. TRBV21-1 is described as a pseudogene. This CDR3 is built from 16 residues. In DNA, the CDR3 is TGTGCCAGCAGCAAAGGGACTAGCGGGAGCTACAATGAGCAGTTCTTC. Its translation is CASSKGTSGSYNEQFF.

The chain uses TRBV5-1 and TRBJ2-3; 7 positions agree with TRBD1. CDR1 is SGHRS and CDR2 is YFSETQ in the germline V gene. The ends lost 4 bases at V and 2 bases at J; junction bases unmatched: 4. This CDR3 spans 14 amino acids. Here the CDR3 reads CASSLGTDTDTQYF. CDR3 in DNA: TGCGCCAGCAGCCTCGGGACAGACACAGATACGCAGTATTTT. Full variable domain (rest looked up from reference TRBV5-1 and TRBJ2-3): KAGVTQTPRYLIKTRGQQVTLSCSPISGHRSVSWYQQTPGQGLQFLFEYFSETQRNKGNFPGRFSGRQFSNSRSEMNVSTLELGDSALYLCASSLGTDTDTQYFGPGTRLTVL.